The source of this TCR beta chain is a study of T cells after yellow fever vaccination. A universal primer site and UMIs were added as TCR cDNA was made by 5'RACE template switching. TCRdb re-called the 5' RACE reads with MiXCR, one entry per CDR3 protein. The table has roughly 62,000 distinct CDR3 sequences, more than 5.5% seen once. General observations from the study: When the response was secondary, it was weaker but reached its peak faster, day 5 versus 15.

Germline trimming cut 5 bases from V and 4 bases from J; bases unmatched to any gene: 7. The CDR3 loop spans 13 amino acids. CDR1 and CDR2 from the germline V gene are DFQATT and SNEGSKA (reference sequence). Note on this clonotype: Its specificity is unknown.

This chain joins TRBV20-1 and TRBJ1-2; 7 nucleotides align to TRBD1. The material sequenced was CD8+ T cells sorted from PBMCs, taken on the day of the first yellow fever vaccination. The sequence came from a man between 18 and 29 years old who received the YFV17D yellow fever vaccine. The CDR3 sequence: CSADDRVGYGYTF. CDR3 nucleotides: TGCAGTGCTGATGACAGGGTGGGCTATGGCTACACCTTC.